Below, 11 T cell receptor beta chains from the same sample are listed, as sequenced in a study of cytomegalovirus exposure and HLA in healthy donors. Vbeta (60) and Jbeta (13) primers were used in the PCR. Assay used: immunoSEQ multiplex PCR; TCRdb lists only in-frame clones, some missing. The sample lists 130,000 or so clones, approximately 82% occurring once. Sequencing was carried out using PBMCs. All receptors come from a female donor in good health and CMV-seronegative.

In DNA form, the CDR3 reads TGTGCCAGCAGTCTCACAGGGCGAGAGCAGTACTTC. It is translated as CASSLTGREQYF. The rearrangement links TRBV6-5 to TRBJ2-7, with D tentatively TRBD1 (6 bases). The CDR3 extends over 12 amino acids. The V gene lost 5 bases and the J gene lost 7 bases, with 12 bases spanning the gap. Germline CDR1 is MNHEY and CDR2 is SVGAGI.

This clone was seen once. This chain uses TRBV4-1 with TRBJ2-4; 14 bases are shared with TRBD2. Unmatched junction bases numbered 8, after V lost 4 bases and J lost 0 bases. There are 19 residues in the CDR3. The germline V gene has CDR1 MGHRA and CDR2 YSYEKL. The CDR3 region has the DNA TGCGCCAGCAGCCCGGGACTAGCGGGGGTTTGGATAGCCAAAAACATTCAGTACTTC. It translates to CASSPGLAGVWIAKNIQYF.

This clone was seen a handful of times. The rearrangement uses TRBV6-6 and TRBJ1-1; 7 bases are shared with TRBD1. The CDR3 extends over 15 amino acids. Germline V CDR1 and CDR2: MNHNY, SVGAGI (reference sequence). Trimming took 2 bases from V and 5 from J; bases not matched to a gene: 8. CDR3: CASSYVDREGTEAFF. For the CDR3, the DNA is TGTGCCAGCAGTTACGTAGACAGGGAAGGAACTGAAGCTTTCTTT.

This clone appeared a single time. This rearrangement joins TRBV5-1 to TRBJ1-2; TRBD1 matches at 8 bases. Per germline, CDR1 SGHRS and CDR2 YFSETQ. The CDR3 sequence is 14 residues long. V lost 4 bases, J lost 6 bases, and 8 bases stayed unmatched. CDR3 bases: TGCGCCAGCAGCGCAGGGGGCGCGTCCCATGGCTACACCTTC. It codes for CASSAGGASHGYTF.

The genes are TRBV6-5 and TRBJ1-5; weak D call: TRBD1 (6 bases). Germline lookup yields CDR1 MNHEY and CDR2 SVGAGI. The CDR3 is made up of 15 amino acids. V was pared by 2 bases and J by 8 bases, with 16 bases between. The chain's CDR3 is CASSYAINRDEPQHF. CDR3 sequence (DNA): TGTGCCAGCAGTTACGCCATTAACAGGGATGAGCCCCAGCATTTT.

This clone was found a few times. The chain links TRBV7-9 to TRBJ2-5, with TRBD2 identical over 7 bases. The V and J ends lost 2 bases and 4 bases, in that order; junction bases with no gene match: 10. The CDR3 runs 16 residues. Germline V gene data show CDR1 as SEHNR and CDR2 as FQNEAQ (reference sequence). CDR3 nucleotide sequence: TGTGCCAGCAGCTTAAGGAGGGCGGGAGCGGCAGAGACCCAGTACTTC. It codes for CASSLRRAGAAETQYF.

This chain connects TRBV28 to TRBJ2-7; 11 bases map to TRBD1. CDR1 is MDHEN, CDR2 SYDVKM, per germline. The CDR3 is 15 amino acids. Trimming took 1 base from V and 5 from J; bases not matched to a gene: 4. The CDR3 spells CASSLLGDRGDEQYF. Written as DNA, the CDR3 is TGTGCCAGCAGTTTATTAGGGGACAGGGGGGACGAGCAGTACTTC.

The sample holds one count of this clone. The chain has TRBV19 and TRBJ1-5, with D possibly being TRBD1 (5 bases). Germline values: CDR1 LNHDA, CDR2 SQIVND (reference sequence). The germline V and J ends were trimmed by 5 bases and 0 bases, with 20 bases remaining between them. This CDR3 is 18 amino acids long. CDR3 amino acids: CASSQQPDGHHSNQPQHF. CDR3 DNA: TGTGCCAGTAGTCAACAACCGGACGGACATCATAGCAATCAGCCCCAGCATTTT.

This chain connects TRBV6-5 to TRBJ2-7, with a tentative D call TRBD2 (5 bases). The CDR3 length is 12 residues. Germline assignment: CDR1 MNHEY and CDR2 SVGAGI. V was cut by 6 bases and J by 1 base, with 7 bases left in between. CDR3 amino acids: CASRGESYEQYF. CDR3 coding DNA: TGTGCCAGCAGGGGAGAATCCTACGAGCAGTACTTC.

This clone turned up a few times. Here the CDR3 reads CASSLGLADETQYF. CDR3 coding DNA: TGTGCCAGCAGCTTGGGACTAGCTGACGAGACCCAGTACTTC. The chain is built from TRBV11-3 and TRBJ2-5; 9 bases align to TRBD2. Germline trimming cut 3 bases from V and 5 bases from J; bases unmatched to any gene: 4. The CDR3 contains 14 residues. CDR1 and CDR2 (germline): SGHNT, YENEEA.

The chain is built from TRBV6-6 and TRBJ2-4; 7 positions match TRBD1. The CDR3 is 14 residues long. The V gene end was trimmed by 6 bases and the J gene end by 5 bases; junction bases not matched to a gene: 7. Germline assignment: CDR1 MNHNY and CDR2 SVGAGI (reference sequence). CDR3 in DNA: TGTGCCAGCAGGCGCCGGGACAGTGAAAACATTCAGTACTTC. This codes for CASRRRDSENIQYF.